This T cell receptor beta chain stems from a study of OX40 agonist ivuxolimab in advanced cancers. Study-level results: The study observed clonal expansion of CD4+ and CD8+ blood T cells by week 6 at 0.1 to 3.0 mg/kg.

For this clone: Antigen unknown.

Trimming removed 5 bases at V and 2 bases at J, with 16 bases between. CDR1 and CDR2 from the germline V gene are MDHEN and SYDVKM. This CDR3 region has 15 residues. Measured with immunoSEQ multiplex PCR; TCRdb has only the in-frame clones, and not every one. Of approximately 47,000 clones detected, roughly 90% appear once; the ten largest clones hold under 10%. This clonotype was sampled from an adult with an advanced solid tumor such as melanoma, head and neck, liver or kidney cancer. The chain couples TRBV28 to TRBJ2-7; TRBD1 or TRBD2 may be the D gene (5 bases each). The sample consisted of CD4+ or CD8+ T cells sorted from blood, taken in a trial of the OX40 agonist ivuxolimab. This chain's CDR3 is CASSGWGLGAYEQYF. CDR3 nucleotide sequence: TGTGCCAGCAGTGGGTGGGGGTTAGGGGCCTACGAGCAGTACTTC.